This TCR beta chain was recorded in a study of T-cell memory formation after mild COVID-19. The CDR3 consists of 11 residues. The V and J ends lost 10 bases and 9 bases respectively, with 12 bases between them. Germline CDR1 ENHRY, CDR2 SYGVKD. A word on this clonotype: A much larger clone differs by one base, so this may be a read error.

MiXCR, applied by TCRdb to the 5' RACE reads, yields one record per CDR3 protein. The sample carries 150,000 to 200,000 distinct CDR3 sequences, more than 14% recorded once. The receptor's source is an adult woman who had mild COVID-19 (a few samples of this study predate the infection). Cell type and time point are not known. The chain uses TRBV10-3 and TRBJ2-2; unclear D gene. The sample was PBMCs or a T cell subset sorted from them (not recorded which). In DNA, the CDR3 is TGTGCCACTACCGGCGCCAGGGAGCTGTTTTTT. The encoded protein is CATTGARELFF.